This T cell receptor beta chain stems from a study of T cells in Graves' hyperthyroidism and ophthalmopathy. Study results and limitations: Expanded thyroid clonotypes (above 0.001) were mostly also found in blood. The model predicted ophthalmopathy a median roughly 6.5 months before onset.

The TCR beta CDR3 regions underwent amplification using RNA transcripts as the source. The study used the HTBI primer set for a first-round RT-PCR of the TCR CDR3. TCRdb analysed the multiplex PCR reads with MiXCR anew, one entry per CDR3 protein. Among about 590,000 distinct CDR3 sequences listed, 13% to 15% were seen once. About this clonotype itself: The target antigen is unknown.

The CDR3 length is 15 residues. CDR1 WNHNN and CDR2 SYGVQD come from the germline V gene (reference sequence). Trimming removed 6 bases at V and 1 base at J, with 14 bases between. The sequence came from a woman younger than 30 with Graves' ophthalmopathy. Sequencing input: blood. This chain connects TRBV10-1 to TRBJ2-3, with D perhaps TRBD1 (6 bases). The CDR3 loop reads CASREDSSCTDTQYF. For the CDR3, the DNA is TGCGCCAGCAGAGAGGACAGCTCTTGCACAGATACGCAGTATTTT.